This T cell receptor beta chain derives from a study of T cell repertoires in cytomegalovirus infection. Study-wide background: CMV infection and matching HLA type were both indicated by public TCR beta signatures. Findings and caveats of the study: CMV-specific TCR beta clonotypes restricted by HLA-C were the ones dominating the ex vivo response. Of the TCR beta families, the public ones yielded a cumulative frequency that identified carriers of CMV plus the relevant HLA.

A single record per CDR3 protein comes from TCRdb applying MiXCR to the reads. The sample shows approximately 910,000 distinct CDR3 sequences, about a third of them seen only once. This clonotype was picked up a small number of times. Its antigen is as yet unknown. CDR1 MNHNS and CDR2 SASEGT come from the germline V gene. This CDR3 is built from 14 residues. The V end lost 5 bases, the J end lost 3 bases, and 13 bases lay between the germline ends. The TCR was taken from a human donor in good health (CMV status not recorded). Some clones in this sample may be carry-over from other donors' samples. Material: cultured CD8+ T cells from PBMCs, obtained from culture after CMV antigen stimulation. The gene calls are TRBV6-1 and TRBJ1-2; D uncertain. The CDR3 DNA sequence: TGTGCCAGCAGTCAAACCCGAATTGACTATGGCTACACCTTC. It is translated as CASSQTRIDYGYTF.